The next 12 T cell receptor beta chains were all read from a single sample in a study of T cell responses to AZD1222 COVID-19 vaccine. Assay used: immunoSEQ multiplex PCR; TCRdb lists only in-frame clones, some missing. The sample holds 110,000 to 150,000 clones, over 85% seen once. Specimen: peripheral blood, collected on day 0 of AZD1222 vaccination. The receptor source for this set is an adult in good health.

The gene calls are TRBV15 and TRBJ1-1; D remains unclear. V gave up 4 bases and J gave up 2 bases, with 17 bases separating them. The CDR3 loop spans 16 amino acids. The germline V gene has CDR1 LNHNV and CDR2 YYDKDF (reference sequence). The CDR3 coding sequence is TGTGCCACCAGCAAATTGGGTAGGGAAATTAACACTGAAGCTTTCTTT. Its protein product is CATSKLGREINTEAFF.

The rearrangement links TRBV18 to TRBJ1-2; D unresolved. Looked up from germline, CDR1 is KGHSH and CDR2 is LQKENI. The CDR3 is 22 amino acids. V was clipped by 4 bases and J by 1 base, with 34 bases between them. CDR3 sequence: CASSLTTFRPIRVRRRNYGYTF. CDR3 nucleotides: TGTGCCAGCTCACTGACCACGTTCCGACCTATCCGAGTGAGGCGGCGTAACTATGGCTACACCTTC.

V usage is TRBV5-1 and J usage is TRBJ1-3, with 8 positions matching TRBD1. With 0 bases clipped from V and 0 bases from J, the junction kept 8 bases outside the gene matches. This CDR3 contains 18 residues. CDR1 and CDR2 from the germline V gene are SGHRS and YFSETQ. The CDR3 DNA sequence: TGCGCCAGCAGCTTGGGGACTGGACAGGGCCTCTCTGGAAACACCATATATTTT. Residues: CASSLGTGQGLSGNTIYF.

The chain carries TRBV5-1 and TRBJ1-3, with TRBD1 as a possible D gene (6 bases). The V and J ends lost 5 bases and 0 bases respectively, with 12 bases between them. Germline V gene lookup returns CDR1 SGHRS and CDR2 YFSETQ. The CDR3 totals 15 residues. CDR3 loop: CASSEQGSSGNTIYF. CDR3 sequence (DNA): TGCGCCAGCAGTGAACAGGGAAGCTCTGGAAACACCATATATTTT.

This clone appeared a single time. The chain employs TRBV7-9 and TRBJ2-7, with 8 positions matching TRBD1. Germline CDR1 SEHNR, CDR2 FQNEAQ (reference sequence). CDR3 length equals 14 residues. The trim removed 3 bases at V and 7 bases at J, leaving 8 bases unmatched. The CDR3 sequence: CASSFEDRAGEQYF. Written as DNA, the CDR3 is TGTGCCAGCAGCTTCGAGGACAGGGCGGGAGAGCAGTACTTC.

The CDR3 spells CASRLGNTEAFF. CDR3 in DNA: TGTGCCAGCAGGCTCGGGAACACTGAAGCTTTCTTT. V usage is TRBV28 and J usage is TRBJ1-1; D not certain. From germline, CDR1 is MDHEN and CDR2 SYDVKM. The CDR3 runs 12 residues. V lost 6 bases, J lost 1 base, and 6 bases lay in between.

This chain joins TRBV9 and TRBJ1-1; 7 nucleotides align to TRBD1. The CDR3 spans 15 residues. V shed 0 bases, J shed 8 bases, and the junction held 10 bases outside the gene matches. From germline, CDR1 is SGDLS and CDR2 YYNGEE. The CDR3 loop reads CASSVVPNDREEAFF. In DNA, the CDR3 is TGTGCCAGCAGCGTAGTGCCCAATGACAGGGAAGAAGCTTTCTTT.

This clone appeared once. This chain links TRBV7-9 with TRBJ1-3; 7 bases are shared with TRBD1. Trimming cost V 6 bases and J 0 bases; bases outside gene matches: 11. The CDR3 spans 17 residues. The germline gives CDR1 SEHNR, CDR2 FQNEAQ (reference sequence). The CDR3 region is CASRSGLGQNSGNTIYF. The CDR3 nucleotides read TGTGCCAGCAGGTCAGGGTTGGGACAGAACTCTGGAAACACCATATATTTT.

Written as DNA, the CDR3 is TGCGCCAGCAGCTTGGGACAGCCCTCCTATGGCTACACCTTC. Translation: CASSLGQPSYGYTF. The chain is built from TRBV5-1 and TRBJ1-2, with D maybe TRBD1 (5 bases). With 0 bases removed from V and 4 bases from J, the gap between germline ends came to 10 bases. Germline V CDR1 and CDR2: SGHRS, YFSETQ. This CDR3 is built from 14 residues.

This CDR3 is CASSQGADTQYF. The CDR3 bases are TGTGCCAGCAGCCAGGGCGCAGATACGCAGTATTTT. This chain uses TRBV3-1 (or the pseudogene TRBV3-2) with TRBJ2-3; D unresolved. Trimming removed 3 bases from V and 4 bases from J, with 5 bases in between. Germline lookup yields CDR1 LGHDT and CDR2 YNNKEL (reference sequence). CDR3 length: 12 residues.

The chain carries TRBV18 and TRBJ2-5; D call uncertain. Germline V gene data show CDR1 as KGHSH and CDR2 as LQKENI. The V gene lost 8 bases and the J gene lost 5 bases, with 12 bases spanning the gap. This CDR3 is 12 amino acids long. This CDR3 reads CASRLGLETQYF. The DNA of the CDR3 is TGTGCCAGCAGACTCGGGCTGGAGACCCAGTACTTC.

This rearrangement joins TRBV27 to TRBJ1-5; 9 positions match TRBD1. This CDR3 is built from 15 residues. Trimming cost V 7 bases and J 4 bases; bases outside gene matches: 8. Per germline, CDR1 MNHEY and CDR2 SMNVEV (reference sequence). The CDR3 loop is CASNPGQGKNQPQHF. The CDR3 nucleotides are TGTGCCAGCAACCCGGGACAGGGCAAAAATCAGCCCCAGCATTTT.